A single sample is the source of the 30 T cell receptor beta chains below, sequenced in a study of CD8+ T cells in alopecia areata. RNA extraction and reverse transcription yielded cDNA as sequencing template. Generated by immunoSEQ multiplex PCR, the TCRdb table keeps only in-frame clones and is missing some. Of 150,000 to 200,000 clones listed, roughly 70% were seen once; the top ten hold roughly 1.3%. Treatment specified: oral pan-JAK inhibitor, 5-10 mg twice daily. The sample consisted of CD4+ T cells sorted from blood, taken around week 49, from a patient treated with tofacitinib. The receptor source for this set is a human donor with alopecia areata.

This clone was observed a handful of times. Other DNA sequences in the same sample also yield this CDR3. The chain is built from TRBV30 and TRBJ1-6; 7 bases are shared with TRBD1. In germline, CDR1 is GTSNPN, CDR2 SVGIG (reference sequence). Trimming removed 2 bases from V and 0 bases from J; junction bases left unmatched: 4. The CDR3 runs 16 residues. The DNA of the CDR3 is TGTGCCTGGAGTCGGGACAGCCTCTCCTATAATTCACCCCTCCACTTT. Encoded protein: CAWSRDSLSYNSPLHF.

The V gene is TRBV4-3, the J gene TRBJ1-2; no clear D. V was cut by 0 bases and J by 8 bases, with 10 bases left in between. Germline lookup yields CDR1 LGHNA and CDR2 YSLEER. This CDR3 has 13 amino acids. Here the CDR3 DNA reads TGCGCCAGCAGCCAAGAGGGTAGTGGGGGCTACACCTTC. The encoded protein is CASSQEGSGGYTF.

The rearrangement joins TRBV19 to TRBJ2-1, with 9 bases lining up with TRBD2. Trimming cost V 6 bases and J 9 bases; bases outside gene matches: 9. This CDR3 is 14 amino acids long. From germline, CDR1 is LNHDA and CDR2 SQIVND (reference sequence). For the CDR3, the DNA is TGTGCCAGTAGAGGGACTAGCTGGTACGGTGAGCAGTTCTTC. As protein: CASRGTSWYGEQFF. Looking up the rest from reference TRBV19 and TRBJ2-1 gives the full variable domain: DGGITQSPKYLFRKEGQNVTLSCEQNLNHDAMYWYRQDPGQGLRLIYYSQIVNDFQKGDIAEGYSVSREKKESFPLTVTSAQKNPTAFYLCASRGTSWYGEQFFGPGTRLTVL.

The chain combines TRBV9 with TRBJ2-6; D not resolved. The V gene's germline CDR1 is SGDLS and CDR2 YYNGEE. Trimming left V 0 bases short and J 0 bases short, with 7 bases between. This CDR3 comprises 16 residues. The CDR3 sequence is CASSVGANSGANVLTF. The DNA of the CDR3 is TGTGCCAGCAGCGTAGGAGCGAACTCTGGGGCCAACGTCCTGACTTTC.

The gene calls are TRBV7-2 and TRBJ1-1; D is perhaps TRBD1 (5 bases). The V and J ends lost 1 base and 1 base respectively, with 13 bases between them. Germline-derived CDR1 and CDR2 are SGHTA and FQGNSA. The CDR3 sequence is 16 residues long. The DNA for the CDR3 is TGTGCCAGCAGCTTAGGATCCGACAGCCGGAACACTGAAGCTTTCTTT. Translating it yields CASSLGSDSRNTEAFF.

The chain has TRBV4-1 and TRBJ2-1; D not certain. Trimming removed 4 bases at V and 5 bases at J, with 12 bases between. The CDR3 consists of 14 residues. Per germline, CDR1 MGHRA and CDR2 YSYEKL. The CDR3 protein is CASSLPTSNNEQFF. As DNA, the CDR3 is TGCGCCAGCAGCCTACCCACTTCCAACAATGAGCAGTTCTTC.

The chain joins TRBV4-1 to TRBJ1-5, with no clear D. This CDR3 spans 17 amino acids. The V end lost 0 bases, the J end lost 0 bases, and 12 bases lay between the germline ends. The germline gives CDR1 MGHRA, CDR2 YSYEKL. The CDR3 DNA sequence: TGCGCCAGCAGCCAAGAGATGACTGACTCTAGCAATCAGCCCCAGCATTTT. The encoded protein is CASSQEMTDSSNQPQHF.

This clone has more than one count but fewer than ten. The chain links TRBV5-8 to TRBJ1-6, with 11 bases matching TRBD1. Per germline, CDR1 SGHTS and CDR2 YDEGEE. CDR3 length: 16 residues. Trimming took 0 bases from V and 9 from J; bases not matched to a gene: 5. CDR3 sequence (DNA): TGTGCCAGCAGCTTGGGAGCCGGGACAGGGGGTTCACCCCTCCACTTT. This sequence encodes CASSLGAGTGGSPLHF.

This clone was observed a few times. The chain recombines TRBV4-1 with TRBJ1-2; no definite D call. The CDR3 spans 14 residues. Trimming stripped 0 bases from V and 2 bases from J, with 7 bases between. Germline V gene data show CDR1 as MGHRA and CDR2 as YSYEKL. DNA of the CDR3: TGCGCCAGCAGCCAAGATCAAGACAACTATGGCTACACCTTC. Translated: CASSQDQDNYGYTF.

CDR3 loop: CASLGTGPEAFF. The CDR3 nucleotides are TGTGCCAGCTTAGGGACAGGGCCTGAAGCTTTCTTT. This chain joins TRBV2 and TRBJ1-1; 9 bases are shared with TRBD1. Germline V gene sequence: CDR1 SNHLY, CDR2 FYNNEI. V lost 8 bases and J lost 6; bases outside the gene matches: 4. The CDR3 is 12 amino acids.

This chain uses TRBV4-1 with TRBJ1-2; 7 bases map to TRBD1. The CDR3 contains 16 residues. Per germline, CDR1 MGHRA and CDR2 YSYEKL. V shed 1 base, J shed 0 bases, and the junction held 5 bases outside the gene matches. CDR3: CASSQGPGTANYGYTF. As DNA, the CDR3 is TGCGCCAGCAGCCAAGGTCCCGGGACAGCTAACTATGGCTACACCTTC.

V is TRBV5-1 and J is TRBJ2-1; D might be TRBD1 (5 bases). V lost 0 bases and J 4 bases, leaving 8 bases between the germline ends. Per the germline V gene, CDR1 is SGHRS and CDR2 is YFSETQ. The CDR3 loop spans 14 amino acids. The CDR3 region has the DNA TGCGCCAGCAGCTTGGGGCAGGGTTACAATGAGCAGTTCTTC. It yields the protein CASSLGQGYNEQFF.

This clone appeared a few times. The V gene is TRBV30, the J gene TRBJ2-5; unclear D gene. The CDR3 runs 11 residues. CDR1 is GTSNPN, CDR2 SVGIG, per germline (reference sequence). V lost 4 bases, J lost 5 bases, and 8 bases lay in between. In DNA form, the CDR3 reads TGTGCCTGGACCCTTAAGGAGACCCAGTACTTC. This gives the protein CAWTLKETQYF. The whole variable domain, remainder taken from reference TRBV30 and TRBJ2-5, is SQTIHQWPATLVQPVGSPLSLECTVEGTSNPNLYWYRQAAGRGLQLLFYSVGIGQISSEVPQNLSASRPQDRQFILSSKKLLLSDSGFYLCAWTLKETQYFGPGTRLLVL.

This clone was detected only once. This sequence joins TRBV30 and TRBJ2-1; 9 nucleotides line up with TRBD2. CDR3 length: 13 residues. Germline lookup yields CDR1 GTSNPN and CDR2 SVGIG (reference sequence). V gave up 6 bases and J gave up 5 bases; unmatched junction bases: 5. The CDR3 region is CACLTSGHNEQFF. The CDR3 bases are TGTGCCTGTTTGACTAGCGGACACAATGAGCAGTTCTTC.

The chain employs TRBV9 and TRBJ2-3; 10 bases fit TRBD1. Germline V gives CDR1 SGDLS, CDR2 YYNGEE. The length of the CDR3 is 15 residues. Trimming removed 3 bases from V and 1 base from J; junction bases left unmatched: 2. Written as DNA, the CDR3 is TGTGCCAGCAGCGAGGGGACAGGGGGCACAGATACGCAGTATTTT. Translation gives CASSEGTGGTDTQYF.

This clone was detected a few times. V gene TRBV4-3 combines with J gene TRBJ2-5; D not resolved. V was pared by 1 base and J by 7 bases, with 19 bases between. This CDR3 has 16 amino acids. Germline V CDR1 and CDR2: LGHNA, YSLEER. The CDR3 is CASSQGTIGPEMTQYF. In DNA, the CDR3 is TGCGCCAGCAGCCAAGGGACGATCGGGCCCGAGATGACCCAGTACTTC.

The sample holds one count of this clone. Distinct nucleotide sequences in the sample also encode this CDR3. The gene calls are TRBV20-1 and TRBJ1-4, with D maybe TRBD1 (5 bases). Trimming took 3 bases from V and 7 from J, leaving 6 bases between them. Germline CDR1 is DFQATT and CDR2 is SNEGSKA (reference sequence). The CDR3 spans 11 residues. CDR3 DNA: TGCAGTGCTAGGCAGGGTGAAAAACTGTTTTTT. Its translation: CSARQGEKLFF.

This chain joins TRBV14 and TRBJ1-6; D is undetermined. The CDR3 runs to 13 residues. V was shortened by 0 bases and J by 15 bases, with 12 bases between the two germline ends. Germline V gene sequence: CDR1 SGHDN, CDR2 FVKESK. CDR3 bases: TGTGCCAGCAGCCAAGATCACTGGCAGCACCTCCACTTT. Its protein is CASSQDHWQHLHF.

This clone was found a few times. This rearrangement joins TRBV10-3 to TRBJ1-5, with a tentative D call TRBD1 (6 bases). This CDR3 contains 15 residues. CDR1 and CDR2 (germline): ENHRY, SYGVKD. The V end lost 4 bases, the J end lost 0 bases, and 10 bases lay between the germline ends. The CDR3: CAISVGDNSNQPQHF. CDR3 coding DNA: TGTGCCATCAGTGTAGGGGACAATAGCAATCAGCCCCAGCATTTT.

This clone has a handful of counts. The chain links TRBV19 to TRBJ2-3; 10 nucleotides line up with TRBD2. The germline V gene has CDR1 LNHDA and CDR2 SQIVND (reference sequence). This CDR3 contains 15 residues. Trimming removed 3 bases from V and 1 base from J; junction bases left unmatched: 1. CDR3 DNA sequence: TGTGCCAGTAGTATCCTAGCGGGGGGCACAGATACGCAGTATTTT. The encoded protein is CASSILAGGTDTQYF.

This clone was seen more than once but under ten times. This chain links TRBV7-9 with TRBJ2-7; D tentatively reads TRBD1 or TRBD2 (5 bases each). This CDR3 contains 13 residues. Trimming pared 5 bases from V and 6 bases from J, leaving 14 bases between. Germline CDR1 SEHNR, CDR2 FQNEAQ (reference sequence). CDR3 nucleotide sequence: TGTGCCAGCAGCCACGCCGGGACCCCCGAGCAGTACTTC. Translated: CASSHAGTPEQYF.

The sample holds a few counts of this clone. DNA of the CDR3: TGTGCCAGCAACGGCGGCACCTACGAGCAGTACTTC. It codes for CASNGGTYEQYF. The rearrangement links TRBV2 to TRBJ2-7, with D unclear. CDR1 is SNHLY, CDR2 FYNNEI, per germline. Trimming pared 7 bases from V and 2 bases from J, leaving 9 bases between. The CDR3 length is 12 residues.

The chain is built from TRBV5-1 and TRBJ2-5, with D uncertain. V was pared by 0 bases and J by 0 bases, with 6 bases between. Germline values: CDR1 SGHRS, CDR2 YFSETQ. The CDR3 runs to 14 residues. CDR3 sequence reads: CASSLVGYQETQYF. For the CDR3, the DNA is TGCGCCAGCAGCTTGGTCGGGTACCAAGAGACCCAGTACTTC.

The rearrangement uses TRBV2 and TRBJ2-2; 8 bases match TRBD1. The V gene end was trimmed by 6 bases and the J gene end by 1 base; junction bases not matched to a gene: 4. Germline V gene lookup returns CDR1 SNHLY and CDR2 FYNNEI. The CDR3 sequence is 15 residues long. CDR3 sequence reads: CASRPGQVNTGELFF. The CDR3 DNA is TGTGCCAGCAGGCCGGGACAGGTGAACACCGGGGAGCTGTTTTTT.

The V and J genes are TRBV2 and TRBJ1-1, with D tentatively TRBD1 (5 bases). The CDR3 sequence is 13 residues long. The germline V and J ends were trimmed by 4 bases and 4 bases, with 10 bases remaining between them. Germline V gene data show CDR1 as SNHLY and CDR2 as FYNNEI. In DNA form, the CDR3 reads TGTGCCAGCAGTGTCCAGGGAGGCACTGAAGCTTTCTTT. Translation: CASSVQGGTEAFF.

This clone was recorded once. At the DNA level, this CDR3 is encoded by other sequences in the same sample as well. The rearrangement links TRBV30 to TRBJ2-7; D is perhaps TRBD1 (7 bases). This CDR3 contains 13 residues. Trimming shortened V by 3 bases and J by 2 bases, and 11 bases separated the two germline ends. Germline V gene lookup returns CDR1 GTSNPN and CDR2 SVGIG (reference sequence). The CDR3 sequence: CAWSPGGPYEQYF. The CDR3 DNA reads TGTGCCTGGAGCCCAGGGGGGCCCTACGAGCAGTACTTC.

This chain uses TRBV30 with TRBJ2-7, with 9 bases lining up with TRBD1. Germline V gives CDR1 GTSNPN, CDR2 SVGIG (reference sequence). The trim removed 4 bases at V and 5 bases at J, leaving 6 bases unmatched. CDR3 length: 13 amino acids. CDR3 amino acids: CAWNEGQGDEQYF. The CDR3 DNA follows: TGTGCCTGGAATGAGGGACAGGGAGACGAGCAGTACTTC.

Concerning this clone: Other DNA sequences in the sample encode the same CDR3. The V and J genes are TRBV30 and TRBJ1-2, with TRBD1 identical over 9 bases. With 0 bases clipped from V and 5 bases from J, the junction kept 1 base outside the gene matches. CDR1 and CDR2 (germline): GTSNPN, SVGIG (reference sequence). The CDR3 runs 13 residues. Written as DNA, the CDR3 is TGTGCCTGGAGTGTAGGGACAGGGTATGGCTACACCTTC. Translating gives CAWSVGTGYGYTF.

This chain uses TRBV14 with TRBJ2-3; D gene ambiguous. The CDR3 is 16 residues long. Trimming cost V 0 bases and J 0 bases, with 10 bases left between them. From germline, CDR1 is SGHDN and CDR2 FVKESK. CDR3 bases: TGTGCCAGCAGCCAAGATTGGCCAGTCAGCACAGATACGCAGTATTTT. This translates into CASSQDWPVSTDTQYF.

The chain couples TRBV15 to TRBJ1-1, with D perhaps TRBD1 (5 bases). The CDR3 loop spans 14 amino acids. Germline V lookup: CDR1 LNHNV, CDR2 YYDKDF (reference sequence). V was cut by 5 bases and J by 3 bases, with 13 bases left in between. The CDR3, as DNA: TGTGCCACCAGCGGGGGTCGGGGGGACACTGAAGCTTTCTTT. Translation gives CATSGGRGDTEAFF.